What follows describes a single T cell receptor beta chain. This sample was included in a study of blood T cell repertoires in COVID-19. Produced via immunoSEQ multiplex PCR; TCRdb's table is partial and in-frame only. The profile shows about 160,000 clones, more than 75% of them singletons. The sequencing input was peripheral blood. The source is a man aged 70 or older with acute or convalescent COVID-19.

CDR3 sequence: CASSSTGYEQYF. As DNA, the CDR3 is TGTGCCAGCAGTTCGACAGGGTACGAGCAGTACTTC. The rearrangement links TRBV5-6 to TRBJ2-7; 7 bases fit TRBD1. Per the germline V gene, CDR1 is SGHDT and CDR2 is YYEEEE. This CDR3 has 12 amino acids. Trimming at V came to 5 bases and at J to 4 bases, leaving 3 bases not matched to a gene. Full variable domain (remainder filled in from reference TRBV5-6 and TRBJ2-7): DAGVTQSPTHLIKTRGQQVTLRCSPKSGHDTVSWYQQALGQGPQFIFQYYEEEERQRGNFPDRFSGHQFPNYSSELNVNALLLGDSALYLCASSSTGYEQYFGPGTRLTVT.